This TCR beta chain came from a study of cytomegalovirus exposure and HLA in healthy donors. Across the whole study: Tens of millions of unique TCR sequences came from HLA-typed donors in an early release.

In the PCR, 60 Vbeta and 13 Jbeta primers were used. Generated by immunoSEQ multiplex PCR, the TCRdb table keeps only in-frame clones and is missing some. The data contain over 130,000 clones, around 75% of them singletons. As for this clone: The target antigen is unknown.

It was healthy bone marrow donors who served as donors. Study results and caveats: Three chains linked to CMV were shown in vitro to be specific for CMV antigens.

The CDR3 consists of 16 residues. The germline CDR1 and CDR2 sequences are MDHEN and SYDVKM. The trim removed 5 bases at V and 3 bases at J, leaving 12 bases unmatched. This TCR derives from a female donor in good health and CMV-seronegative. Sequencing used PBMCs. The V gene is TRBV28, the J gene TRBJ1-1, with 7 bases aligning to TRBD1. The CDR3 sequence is CASSIPGDRLYTEAFF. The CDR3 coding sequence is TGTGCCAGCAGTATACCCGGGGACAGACTTTACACTGAAGCTTTCTTT.